The next 25 T cell receptor beta chains were all read from a single sample in a study of blood T cell repertoires in COVID-19. Assay: immunoSEQ multiplex PCR; the TCRdb copy retains only in-frame clones and omits some. This sample has around 60,000 clones, with 81% found just once. Source material: peripheral blood. These receptors originate from a woman older than 75 with active or convalescent COVID-19.

V usage is TRBV11-2 and J usage is TRBJ1-6, with a possible D match to TRBD1 (6 bases). With 0 bases removed from V and 0 bases from J, the gap between germline ends came to 6 bases. Germline values: CDR1 SGHAT, CDR2 FQNNGV. There are 16 residues in the CDR3. The CDR3 sequence: CASSLEGGSYNSPLHF. In nucleotides, the CDR3 is TGTGCCAGCAGCTTAGAAGGGGGCTCCTATAATTCACCCCTCCACTTT.

This rearrangement joins TRBV1 to TRBJ1-4. TRBV1 is a listed pseudogene. The CDR3 consists of 14 residues. Here the CDR3 reads CTSSNLRLGEKLFF. The CDR3 nucleotides are TGCACCAGCAGCAACTTACGGCTAGGCGAAAAACTGTTTTTT.

The gene calls are TRBV15 and TRBJ2-2; 9 bases are a match to TRBD1. The CDR3 is made up of 15 amino acids. Germline CDR1 is LNHNV and CDR2 is YYDKDF (reference sequence). The V segment lost 2 bases and the J segment 6 bases; nucleotides outside the gene matches: 4. The CDR3 reads CATSRQQGASGELFF. In DNA form, the CDR3 reads TGTGCCACCAGCAGACAACAGGGGGCGTCCGGGGAGCTGTTTTTT.

V and J are TRBV7-7 and TRBJ2-1; D perhaps matches TRBD2 (5 bases). The CDR3 is 13 amino acids. The germline CDR1 and CDR2 sequences are SSHAT and FNYEAQ (reference sequence). V lost 4 bases to trimming and J lost 6 bases, with 10 bases between them. CDR3 in amino acids: CASSSSGFNEQFF. CDR3 nucleotides: TGTGCCAGCAGCTCCTCGGGGTTCAATGAGCAGTTCTTC.

The chain combines TRBV7-3 with TRBJ2-1, with 12 bases lining up with TRBD2. Trimming at V came to 4 bases and at J to 0 bases, leaving 1 base not matched to a gene. Germline assignment: CDR1 SGHTA and CDR2 FQGTGA. The CDR3 runs to 16 residues. CDR3 DNA sequence: TGTGCCAGCAGCTCTAGCGGGGGGGCCTCCTACAATGAGCAGTTCTTC. Its protein is CASSSSGGASYNEQFF.

This chain uses TRBV5-4 with TRBJ2-3, with D perhaps matching TRBD2 (7 bases). With 0 bases removed from V and 5 bases from J, the gap between germline ends came to 13 bases. CDR3 length: 15 residues. The germline gives CDR1 SGHNT, CDR2 YYREEE (reference sequence). CDR3 in DNA: TGTGCCAGCAGCTTGGCGGGGGGCCGCGGAGATACGCAGTATTTT. This translates into CASSLAGGRGDTQYF.

V usage is TRBV10-3 and J usage is TRBJ1-1, with TRBD1 matching 8 bases. Trimming removed 0 bases from V and 6 bases from J; junction bases left unmatched: 3. The CDR3 runs to 14 residues. Germline V gene data show CDR1 as ENHRY and CDR2 as SYGVKD. The chain's CDR3 is CAISESYRGSEAFF. The CDR3 nucleotides are TGTGCCATCAGTGAGTCTTACAGGGGGTCTGAAGCTTTCTTT.

The chain carries TRBV4-2 and TRBJ1-2, with 7 bases identical to TRBD1. This CDR3 region has 15 residues. Germline V lookup: CDR1 LGHNA, CDR2 YNFKEQ. V gave up 0 bases and J gave up 7 bases; unmatched junction bases: 8. The CDR3 spells CASSQEVDRVGGYTF. The CDR3 DNA sequence: TGTGCCAGCAGCCAAGAAGTTGACAGGGTAGGTGGCTACACCTTC.

This chain joins TRBV7-2 and TRBJ1-5; no reliable D call. Trimming took 2 bases from V and 9 from J, leaving 11 bases between them. Germline V lookup: CDR1 SGHTA, CDR2 FQGNSA. The CDR3 totals 13 residues. CDR3 loop: CASSLMSTGPQHF. The CDR3 bases are TGTGCCAGCAGCTTAATGTCTACCGGGCCCCAGCATTTT. Full variable domain (missing parts from reference TRBV7-2 and TRBJ1-5): GAGVSQSPSNKVTEKGKDVELRCDPISGHTALYWYRQSLGQGLEFLIYFQGNSAPDKSGLPSDRFSAERTGGSVSTLTIQRTQQEDSAVYLCASSLMSTGPQHFGDGTRLSIL.

This clone has only one observation. This chain joins TRBV5-6 and TRBJ1-1, with 7 positions matching TRBD1. The V and J ends lost 0 bases and 6 bases, in that order; junction bases with no gene match: 2. The CDR3 contains 13 residues. The V gene's germline CDR1 is SGHDT and CDR2 YYEEEE. CDR3 in DNA: TGTGCCAGCAGCTTGGAGCAGGGGGCTGAAGCTTTCTTT. Encoded protein: CASSLEQGAEAFF.

About this clone: At the DNA level, this CDR3 is encoded by other sequences in the same sample as well. This chain connects TRBV5-1 to TRBJ1-5; D is possibly TRBD1 (6 bases). V was shortened by 0 bases and J by 0 bases, with 7 bases between the two germline ends. The CDR3 length is 15 residues. CDR1 SGHRS and CDR2 YFSETQ come from the germline V gene. The CDR3 DNA follows: TGCGCCAGCAGCTTGGGAGGGGGTAGCAATCAGCCCCAGCATTTT. It is translated as CASSLGGGSNQPQHF.

The chain joins TRBV11-2 to TRBJ1-3, with 7 bases aligning to TRBD1. J was trimmed by 0 bases and V by 2 bases; bases with no gene match: 4. Germline assignment: CDR1 SGHAT and CDR2 FQNNGV. This CDR3 contains 16 residues. The CDR3 DNA reads as TGTGCCAGCAGCTTAACAGGGGTCGACTCTGGAAACACCATATATTTT. As protein: CASSLTGVDSGNTIYF.

This chain links TRBV7-9 with TRBJ1-4, with 7 bases matching TRBD1. Germline V CDR1 and CDR2: SEHNR, FQNEAQ (reference sequence). V lost 6 bases and J lost 4; bases outside the gene matches: 5. This CDR3 has 14 residues. The CDR3, as DNA: TGTGCCAGCAGACCCCGACAGGGTAATGAAAAACTGTTTTTT. Amino acids: CASRPRQGNEKLFF.

This sequence joins TRBV12-3 or TRBV12-4 and TRBJ1-2, with D unclear. CDR3 size: 12 residues. V lost 6 bases to trimming and J lost 8 bases, with 13 bases between them. The chain's CDR3 is CASSVVSLGYTF. CDR3 sequence (DNA): TGTGCCAGCAGCGTAGTGTCACTAGGCTACACCTTC.

V is TRBV5-4 and J is TRBJ2-2, with D perhaps matching TRBD1 (5 bases). Trimming shortened V by 0 bases and J by 1 base, and 7 bases separated the two germline ends. The CDR3 spans 15 residues. Germline V CDR1 and CDR2: SGHNT, YYREEE (reference sequence). Here the CDR3 reads CASSLVGQNTGELFF. As DNA, the CDR3 is TGTGCCAGCAGCTTGGTAGGACAGAACACCGGGGAGCTGTTTTTT.

V and J are TRBV9 and TRBJ2-1; 11 nucleotides align to TRBD1. Germline V gene sequence: CDR1 SGDLS, CDR2 YYNGEE. J lost 6 bases, V lost 3 bases, and 8 bases had no gene match. The CDR3 contains 16 residues. CDR3 residues: CASSGLPGTGGNEQFF. The CDR3 region has the DNA TGTGCCAGCAGCGGACTCCCCGGGACAGGGGGCAATGAGCAGTTCTTC.

This clone appeared a single time. J is TRBJ2-1 and V is TRBV18; 9 bases match TRBD1. The junction had 12 bases not matched to a gene; V was cut back by 3 bases and J by 0 bases. The CDR3 is 19 residues long. Germline CDR1 and CDR2: KGHSH and LQKENI. CDR3 sequence: CASSPPRTGVQSSYNEQFF. The CDR3 DNA is TGTGCCAGCTCACCCCCCCGGACAGGGGTCCAGAGCTCCTACAATGAGCAGTTCTTC.

This rearrangement joins TRBV7-9 to TRBJ2-2, with 10 bases that match TRBD1. V trimming: 5 bases; J trimming: 4 bases; junction bases outside the gene matches: 10. Germline CDR1 and CDR2: SEHNR and FQNEAQ (reference sequence). The CDR3 contains 17 residues. This CDR3 is CASSPQPGQGSTGELFF. The CDR3 DNA reads TGTGCCAGCAGCCCTCAACCGGGACAGGGGAGCACCGGGGAGCTGTTTTTT.

The CDR3, as DNA: TGTGCCAGCAGCCCGAGCGGGGGGGCCTTCGATGAGCAGTTCTTC. Residues: CASSPSGGAFDEQFF. This rearrangement joins TRBV11-3 to TRBJ2-1; TRBD2 matches at 10 bases. The CDR3 sequence is 15 residues long. Germline values: CDR1 SGHNT, CDR2 YENEEA. V was pared by 5 bases and J by 8 bases, with 9 bases of the junction left unmatched.

The chain carries TRBV6-5 and TRBJ1-4; D remains unclear. V was clipped by 8 bases and J by 4 bases, with 14 bases between them. This CDR3 spans 14 amino acids. Per germline, CDR1 MNHEY and CDR2 SVGAGI. The chain's CDR3 is CASGIDFRNEKLFF. Written as DNA, the CDR3 is TGTGCCAGCGGTATCGACTTCCGTAATGAAAAACTGTTTTTT.

This clone appeared once. The genes are TRBV19 and TRBJ2-2; 10 nucleotides match TRBD1. The CDR3 extends over 17 amino acids. The germline V gene has CDR1 LNHDA and CDR2 SQIVND (reference sequence). The ends lost 4 bases at V and 4 bases at J; junction bases unmatched: 9. The CDR3 spells CASSTGPGQGPTGELFF. The CDR3 nucleotides read TGTGCCAGTAGTACTGGGCCGGGACAGGGGCCCACCGGGGAGCTGTTTTTT.

This clone showed up just a few times. The chain carries TRBV9 and TRBJ2-1, with 7 bases aligning to TRBD1. The germline gives CDR1 SGDLS, CDR2 YYNGEE. The CDR3 is made up of 16 amino acids. V gave up 3 bases and J gave up 8 bases; unmatched junction bases: 14. CDR3 nucleotides: TGTGCCAGCAGCGAGAGGGGACAGAGCCGGGGCGATGAGCAGTTCTTC. Translated, it gives CASSERGQSRGDEQFF.

CDR3 amino acids: CASSFRGLGEKLFF. CDR3 DNA sequence: TGTGCCAGCAGTTTCAGGGGGCTTGGTGAAAAACTGTTTTTT. The chain couples TRBV27 to TRBJ1-4; TRBD1 matches at 8 bases. Germline V gene lookup returns CDR1 MNHEY and CDR2 SMNVEV (reference sequence). This CDR3 is 14 amino acids long. The ends lost 3 bases at V and 7 bases at J; junction bases unmatched: 4. Filled out from reference TRBV27 and TRBJ1-4, the complete variable domain reads EAQVTQNPRYLITVTGKKLTVTCSQNMNHEYMSWYRQDPGLGLRQIYYSMNVEVTDKGDVPEGYKVSRKEKRNFPLILESPSPNQTSLYFCASSFRGLGEKLFFGSGTQLSVL.

This sequence joins TRBV7-8 and TRBJ1-1; D is unclear. Germline V CDR1 and CDR2: SGHVS, FQNEAQ. Trimming removed 5 bases from V and 10 bases from J, with 11 bases in between. This CDR3 comprises 11 residues. The CDR3 DNA is TGTGCCAGCAGCCCTCGAGGTGGAGCTTTCTTT. As protein: CASSPRGGAFF.

The rearrangement joins TRBV18 to TRBJ1-1; a weak D match, TRBD1 (6 bases). The CDR3 is 14 residues long. V lost 3 bases and J lost 7, with 15 bases in between. Germline values: CDR1 KGHSH, CDR2 LQKENI. Here the CDR3 reads CASSPNYGQNEAFF. As DNA, the CDR3 is TGTGCCAGCTCACCTAATTACGGACAGAATGAAGCTTTCTTT.